The present entry profiles one T cell receptor (beta chain) with its context. Its antigen remains unidentified. Nothing much larger sits one base from this clone, and base qualities are not available. Systemically healthy Caucasian individuals from Russia, approximately 39 in total and aged roughly 6 to 100 years, were included as donors. Each donor gave roughly 9 milliliters of peripheral blood, drawn into EDTA-treated Vacutainer tubes. PBMCs were isolated by Ficoll-Paque density-gradient centrifugation, with at least 6 million obtained per sample. Total RNA, at least 6 micrograms per sample, was extracted from PBMCs with Trizol reagent. Naive CD45RAhigh/CD27high T cell percentages were measured by flow cytometry on a PBMC aliquot from every donor. The record originates from a study of blood T cells in healthy people across ages (dated by TCRdb to between 2014 and 2016). Broadly, across the study: In model experiments, template switching captured about one uniquely barcoded TCR beta cDNA molecule for every two T cells. Using deep sequencing normalized with unique cDNA molecular identifiers, the study measured how TCR beta repertoire diversity changes with age. The donors were divided into four age groups: young (average approximately 17 years), middle-aged (approximately 42), aged (62) and long-lived (about 79). Donors of different ages were randomly distributed across sequencing lanes to avoid experimental bias. Two additional independent replicas of 1 million unique cDNA reads from the same blood draw were analyzed for two donors (one aged 18 to 30 and one aged 80 or older). The paper's findings and limits, for the study overall: Total diversity estimates from one million sequenced T cells were considered lower bounds and underestimates. Compared with the aged group, the long-lived group had more naive CD4+ T cells, fewer expanded clones and increased TCR diversity, suggesting age selection. Observed TCR beta diversity per million T cells fell roughly linearly with age, and a significant reduction was already apparent by age around 36. There was a strong correlation between observed TCR beta diversity and the percentage of naive T cells measured by flow cytometry. Because profiling used bulk unsorted PBMCs, naive and antigen-experienced compartments could not be compared conclusively. Because the CMV infection status of the donors was unknown, age-related changes in expanded clonotypes may potentially have been confounded.

Receptor libraries were prepared by 5' RACE. Sequencer: Illumina HiSeq 2500. The second PCR ran for about 6 to 11 cycles and used a J-beta primer mix along with a sample-barcoded 5' primer. Each TCR beta cDNA molecule received a unique molecular identifier from a template-switch 5' adaptor carrying 12 random nucleotides. At least 2.5 million CDR3-containing paired-end reads were obtained from each sample. The Mint cDNA synthesis kit, primed by a TRBC-specific oligonucleotide, was used to synthesize first-strand cDNA from all RNA. Following uracil-DNA glycosylase treatment, all cDNA underwent a first 18-cycle PCR with the universal primers M1SS and BC2_uni_R. The published analysis was carried out like this. Each sample was normalized by randomly selecting 1 million high-quality reads, each carrying a distinct molecular identifier. Instead of being binned into consensus sequences, reads that shared molecular identifiers were thrown out. MiTCR, run with a Q25 quality threshold and the strictest error-elimination algorithm, handled CDR3 identification, clonotype clustering and error correction. Lower-bound total TCR beta diversity was estimated with a nonparametric unseen species model using Euler transformation. The public reads were quality trimmed at Q25 with fastp and then assembled into clones with MiXCR by TCRdb, keeping productive beta chains. Each CDR3 protein gets just one entry, which takes the most common genes and DNA from the rows behind it. The V and J calls were determined by TCRdb, not by the authors. Counted in this sample were approximately 800,000 distinct CDR3 sequences; around three fifths of them appeared once. The ten largest account for 20% to 30% of the sample.

Including cysteine and phenylalanine, the CDR3 has 14 amino acids. The retained sequence is limited to the CDR3, 42 bases, with the frame set at the first base. From the germline V gene (reference sequence), CDR1 is MNHNY and CDR2 is SVGAGI. V is trimmed back by 7 bases and J by 1 base, and the junction contains 2 bases that no gene match accounts for. The TCR originated in a man aged 35-49 years in good health. Recombination connected TRBV6-6 to TRBJ2-3; TRBD1 matches 10 bases in the middle. Specimen: blood. Read as DNA, the sequence is TGTGCCAGCAACGACAGGGGGCGCACAGATACGCAGTATTTT. This is translated as CASNDRGRTDTQYF.